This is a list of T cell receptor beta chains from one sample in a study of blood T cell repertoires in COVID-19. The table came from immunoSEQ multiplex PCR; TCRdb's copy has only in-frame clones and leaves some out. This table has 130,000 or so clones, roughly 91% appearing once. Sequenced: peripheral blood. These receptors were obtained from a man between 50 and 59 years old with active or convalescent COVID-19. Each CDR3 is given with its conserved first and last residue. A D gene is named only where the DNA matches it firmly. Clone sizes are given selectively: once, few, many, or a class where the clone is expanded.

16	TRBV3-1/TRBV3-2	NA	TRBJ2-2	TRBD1	CASSYQGTVYSGELFF	TGTGCCAGCAGCTACCAAGGGACAGTTTATTCCGGGGAGCTGTTTTTT
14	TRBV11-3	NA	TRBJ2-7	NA	CASSFAFGSYEQYF	TGTGCCAGCAGCTTTGCCTTCGGGAGCTACGAGCAGTACTTC
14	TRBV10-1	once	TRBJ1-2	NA	CASSESNRGRGYTF	TGCGCCAGCAGTGAGTCGAATCGGGGTCGGGGCTACACCTTC
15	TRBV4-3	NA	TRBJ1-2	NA	CASSQDVGGTYGYTF	TGCGCCAGCAGCCAAGATGTGGGGGGGACCTATGGCTACACCTTC
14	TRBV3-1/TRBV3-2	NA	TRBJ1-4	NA	CASSHPRRGGFLFF	TGTGCCAGCAGCCACCCCCGCAGGGGAGGGTTTCTGTTTTTT
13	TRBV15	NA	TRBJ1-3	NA	CATSKSSGNTIYF	TGTGCCACCAGCAAGAGCTCTGGAAACACCATATATTTT
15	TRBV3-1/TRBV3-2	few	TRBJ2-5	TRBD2	CASSPLAGGRETQYF	TGTGCCAGCAGCCCGTTAGCGGGAGGCCGAGAGACCCAGTACTTC
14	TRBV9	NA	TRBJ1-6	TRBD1	CASSVEDRESPLHF	TGTGCCAGCAGCGTAGAGGACAGGGAGTCACCCCTCCACTTT
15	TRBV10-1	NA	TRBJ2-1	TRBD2	CASSPSGANYNEQFF	TGCGCCAGCAGCCCTAGCGGGGCCAACTACAATGAGCAGTTCTTC
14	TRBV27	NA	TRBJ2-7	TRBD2	CASRKAGGGGEQYF	TGTGCCAGCAGGAAAGCGGGGGGCGGAGGGGAGCAGTACTTC
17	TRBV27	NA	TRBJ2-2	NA	CASSLRSVGGNTGELFF	TGTGCCAGCAGTTTAAGGTCGGTCGGAGGGAACACCGGGGAGCTGTTTTTT
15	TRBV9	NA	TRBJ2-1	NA	CASSAQVVSSHEQFF	TGTGCCAGCAGCGCCCAAGTAGTCTCCTCTCATGAGCAGTTCTTC
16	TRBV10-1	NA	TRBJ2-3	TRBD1	CASSGRLAGGEDTQYF	TGCGCCAGCAGTGGGAGGTTGGCAGGGGGCGAAGATACGCAGTATTTT
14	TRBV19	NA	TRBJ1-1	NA	CASSNGGGDTEAFF	TGTGCCAGTAGTAACGGCGGCGGCGACACTGAAGCTTTCTTT
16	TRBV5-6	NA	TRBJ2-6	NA	CASSFSSGSGANVLTF	TGTGCCAGCAGCTTCAGTTCGGGGTCTGGGGCCAACGTCCTGACTTTC
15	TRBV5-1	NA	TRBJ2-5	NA	CASSPDSGEGETQYF	TGCGCCAGCAGCCCGGACTCCGGTGAAGGAGAGACCCAGTACTTC
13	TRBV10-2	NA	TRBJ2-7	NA	CASSELARGEQYF	TGCGCCAGCAGTGAGCTGGCACGGGGCGAGCAGTACTTC
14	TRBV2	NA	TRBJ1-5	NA	CASSEPRTLQPQHF	TGTGCCAGCAGTGAACCCCGGACTCTTCAGCCCCAGCATTTT
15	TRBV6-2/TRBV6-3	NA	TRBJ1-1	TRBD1	CASSTRQGMDTEAFF	TGTGCCAGCAGTACACGACAGGGGATGGACACTGAAGCTTTCTTT
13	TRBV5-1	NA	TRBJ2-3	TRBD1	CASSEGAPDTQYF	TGCGCCAGCAGCGAGGGGGCCCCAGATACGCAGTATTTT
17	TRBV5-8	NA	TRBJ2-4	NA	CASSLERQVLRQGIQYF	TGTGCCAGCAGCTTGGAAAGACAGGTTTTGAGACAAGGCATTCAGTACTTC